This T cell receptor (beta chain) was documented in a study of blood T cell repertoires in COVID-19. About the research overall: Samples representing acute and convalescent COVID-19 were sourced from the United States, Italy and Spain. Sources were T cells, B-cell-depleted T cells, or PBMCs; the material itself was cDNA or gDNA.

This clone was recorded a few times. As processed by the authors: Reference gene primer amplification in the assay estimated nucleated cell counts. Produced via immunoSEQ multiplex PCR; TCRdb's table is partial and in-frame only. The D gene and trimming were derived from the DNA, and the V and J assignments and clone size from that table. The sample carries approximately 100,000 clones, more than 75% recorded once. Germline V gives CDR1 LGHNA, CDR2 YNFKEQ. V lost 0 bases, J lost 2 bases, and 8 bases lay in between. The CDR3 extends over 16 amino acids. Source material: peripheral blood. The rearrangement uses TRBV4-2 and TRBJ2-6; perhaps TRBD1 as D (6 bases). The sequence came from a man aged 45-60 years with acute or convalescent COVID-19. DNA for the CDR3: TGTGCCAGCAGCCAAGATCCAGGGGCTGGGGCCAACGTCCTGACTTTC. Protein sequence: CASSQDPGAGANVLTF.